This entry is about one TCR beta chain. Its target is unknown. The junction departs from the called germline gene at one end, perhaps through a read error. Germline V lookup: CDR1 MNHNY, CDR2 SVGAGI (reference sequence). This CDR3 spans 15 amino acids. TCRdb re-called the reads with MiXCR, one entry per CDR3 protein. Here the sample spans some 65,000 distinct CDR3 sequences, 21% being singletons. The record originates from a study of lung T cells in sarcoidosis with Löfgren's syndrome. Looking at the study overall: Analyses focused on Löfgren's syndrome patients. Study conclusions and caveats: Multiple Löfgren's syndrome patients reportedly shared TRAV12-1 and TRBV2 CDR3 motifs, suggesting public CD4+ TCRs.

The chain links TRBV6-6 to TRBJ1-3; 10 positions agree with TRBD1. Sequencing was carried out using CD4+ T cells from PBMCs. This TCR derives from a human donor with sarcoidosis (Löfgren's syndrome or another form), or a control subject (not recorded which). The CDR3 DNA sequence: TGTGCCAGCAGTTACCAGGGACAGGGGAGGAACACCATGTATTTT. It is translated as CASSYQGQGRNTMYF.